This TCR beta chain was captured in a study of T-cell memory formation after mild COVID-19 (dated by TCRdb to the early 2020s). About the full investigation: TCR sequence clusters from the two donors were largely donor specific. In a couple of donors, T-cell clones that expanded and contracted after mild COVID-19 were followed by sequencing TCRalpha and TCRbeta repertoires longitudinally. Two young, previously healthy adult volunteers, one female and one male, were included in the cohort.

The trim is 8 bases for V and 4 bases for J, with a gap of 10 bases between the germline ends. Measured from the cysteine to the phenylalanine, the CDR3 is 12 residues long. Kept here is only the CDR3 DNA, which spans 36 bases and is read in frame from base 1. PBMCs were isolated by Ficoll-Paque density gradient centrifugation. This clonotype was counted a few times. Its antigen remains undetermined. Qualities for individual bases were not recorded, and no much larger clone is one base off. Sequencing relied on an Illumina NovaSeq 6000. Using 5'RACE with constant-segment primers, TCRalpha and TCRbeta cDNA libraries were constructed, with sample barcodes and unique molecular identifiers added in the process. Trizol reagent was used to extract RNA from every sample. The libraries were amplified in two PCR steps, and the second step added a second sample barcode and Illumina TruSeq adapters. Sequencing of the libraries was done on an Illumina NovaSeq, producing 2 x 150 bp paired-end reads. In the original analysis: With migec v1.2.7, reads were demultiplexed and then collapsed into UMI-guided consensus sequences. Using mixcr v2.1.11, the UMI consensuses were aligned to TRA and TRB V and J templates and assembled into clonotypes. A clonotype was counted as expanded or contracted only if both edgeR and NoisET called the change significant, with noise models trained on biological replicates. For edgeR calls, a false discovery rate-adjusted p below 0.01 and a log2 fold-change threshold of 1 were applied. PCA with hierarchical clustering of max-normalized trajectories of the 1000 most abundant clonotypes was used as exploratory dynamics analysis. Each responding clone was given a CD4 or CD8 phenotype based on the CD4+ and CD8+ repertoires, which had been sequenced separately. TCRdb itself trimmed the public reads at Q25 with fastp, ran MiXCR and retained productive beta chains. Rows are unified per CDR3 protein, each entry keeping the most common DNA and genes. TCRdb's processing, not the authors' own work, is the source of the V and J calls. The sample contains about 400,000 distinct CDR3 sequences, under 25% of them found a single time. Over 10% of the sample comes from the top ten.

Points the paper makes about the study in general: Only a couple of mild cases were covered by the study, and larger cohorts that include severe cases with pre-infection samples were considered necessary. Whether the second-wave clones peaking on day 37 were SARS-CoV-2 specific was not confirmed. Some responding clones were found in pre-infection memory, which suggests that pre-existing cross-reactive memory T cells took part in the SARS-CoV-2 response. Contracting CD4+ clones appeared mostly in the CM and EM memory subsets, whereas CD8+ clones were enriched in EMRA. Balanced CD4/CD8 phenotypes were observed for clones contracting from day 15 to 85, whereas a bias towards CD4+ was observed for a second wave of clones expanding from day 15 to 37.

Material for sequencing was PBMCs or a T cell subset sorted from them (not recorded which). The clonotype originates from an adult woman who had mild COVID-19 (a few samples of this study predate the infection). The sample titles of this study are shuffled in the database, so cell type and time point are left out; the donor was told from shared clones. This sequence uses TRBV12-3 or TRBV12-4 and TRBJ2-3, with a tentative D gene TRBD2 over 6 matching bases. Read as DNA, the sequence is TGTGCCAGCGGGTCGGGAGCAGATACGCAGTATTTT. Its amino acids are CASGSGADTQYF.